This T cell receptor beta chain was sequenced for a study of cytomegalovirus exposure and HLA in healthy donors. With respect to this clone: Its specificity is unknown.

The PCR ran on 60 Vbeta and 13 Jbeta primers. Method: immunoSEQ multiplex PCR; TCRdb's copy keeps in-frame clones and lacks some. Altogether some 190,000 clones are present, about 90% being singletons, with the ten largest covering approximately 0.98%. The CDR3 length is 15 residues. Germline lookup yields CDR1 SNHLY and CDR2 FYNNEI. Trimming took 4 bases from V and 3 from J; bases not matched to a gene: 9. Whole-study findings and limits: Later analysis demonstrated an association between a missense DCLRE1C variant and TCR beta V- and J-gene trimming.

Sequencing was carried out using PBMCs. The receptor comes from a boy aged 2 to 10 in good health and CMV-seronegative. The gene calls are TRBV2 and TRBJ2-7; 7 bases map to TRBD1. The CDR3 loop reads CASSVEGGENYEQYF. The CDR3 DNA reads TGTGCCAGCAGTGTTGAAGGGGGCGAGAACTACGAGCAGTACTTC. Full variable domain (remainder filled in from reference TRBV2 and TRBJ2-7): EPEVTQTPSHQVTQMGQEVILRCVPISNHLYFYWYRQILGQKVEFLVSFYNNEISEKSEIFDDQFSVERPDGSNFTLKIRSTKLEDSAMYFCASSVEGGENYEQYFGPGTRLTVT.